The 28 T cell receptor beta chains in this list originate from one sample, sequenced in a study of T cell responses to AZD1222 COVID-19 vaccine. The repertoire was sequenced with immunoSEQ multiplex PCR; TCRdb's copy has only in-frame clones and lacks some. This table holds some 130,000 clones, around nine tenths found once. The specimen comprised peripheral blood, sampled on day 0 of AZD1222 vaccination. The receptors come from an adult in good health.

The chain couples TRBV5-1 to TRBJ1-4; 11 positions agree with TRBD1. The CDR3 length is 15 residues. J was trimmed by 3 bases and V by 4 bases; bases with no gene match: 2. Germline lookup yields CDR1 SGHRS and CDR2 YFSETQ. Here the CDR3 DNA reads TGCGCCAGCAGCGGACAGGGGGCCCCTAATGAAAAACTGTTTTTT. Translating gives CASSGQGAPNEKLFF.

This chain connects TRBV14 to TRBJ2-1; the match to TRBD2 covers 9 bases. Germline values: CDR1 SGHDN, CDR2 FVKESK. V lost 1 base and J lost 9; bases outside the gene matches: 10. This CDR3 region has 16 residues. CDR3 coding DNA: TGTGCCAGCAGCCAAGGGGGACTAGCCCTCTGGGGTGAGCAGTTCTTC. Residues: CASSQGGLALWGEQFF.

This clone is a singleton in its sample. The chain uses TRBV10-3 and TRBJ1-6; tentatively, D is TRBD1 (6 bases). Germline values: CDR1 ENHRY, CDR2 SYGVKD. This CDR3 is 14 amino acids long. The germline V and J ends were trimmed by 7 bases and 7 bases, with 14 bases remaining between them. The CDR3 here is CAITETGGNSPLHF. The CDR3 nucleotides are TGTGCCATCACAGAGACAGGAGGCAATTCACCCCTCCACTTT.

This chain joins TRBV19 and TRBJ1-5; D not resolved. The length of the CDR3 is 14 residues. Trimming cost V 8 bases and J 0 bases, with 11 bases left between them. CDR1 and CDR2 (germline): LNHDA, SQIVND (reference sequence). This CDR3 is CASLTAYSNQPQHF. In nucleotides, the CDR3 is TGTGCCAGTTTGACGGCTTATAGCAATCAGCCCCAGCATTTT.

The chain joins TRBV7-7 to TRBJ2-5; TRBD1 matches 9 bases. Trimming cost V 5 bases and J 4 bases; bases outside gene matches: 5. Germline V gene sequence: CDR1 SSHAT, CDR2 FNYEAQ (reference sequence). The length of the CDR3 is 14 residues. The chain's CDR3 is CASSASTGGETQYF. For the CDR3, the DNA is TGTGCCAGCAGCGCCTCGACAGGGGGAGAGACCCAGTACTTC.

The V and J genes are TRBV12-3 or TRBV12-4 and TRBJ1-2; D is unclear. Trimming left V 5 bases short and J 6 bases short, with 4 bases between. The CDR3 extends over 10 amino acids. CDR3 sequence: CASSRNGYTF. The CDR3 DNA reads as TGTGCCAGCAGTAGGAATGGCTACACCTTC.

The chain recombines TRBV3-1 (or the pseudogene TRBV3-2) with TRBJ1-1, with D uncertain. V was shortened by 4 bases and J by 1 base, with 7 bases between the two germline ends. The V gene's germline CDR1 is LGHDT and CDR2 YNNKEL (reference sequence). This CDR3 region has 13 residues. The CDR3 region has the DNA TGTGCCAGCAGCCCTTACAGGAACACTGAAGCTTTCTTT. Translating it yields CASSPYRNTEAFF.

V gene TRBV18 combines with J gene TRBJ1-2; D possibly corresponds to TRBD1 (5 bases). The V gene's germline CDR1 is KGHSH and CDR2 LQKENI. V was trimmed by 6 bases and J by 4 bases, leaving 12 bases between them. The CDR3 loop spans 13 amino acids. The CDR3: CASSGGTAYGYTF. The CDR3 bases are TGTGCCAGCTCGGGAGGGACGGCCTATGGCTACACCTTC. The whole variable domain, filled in from reference TRBV18 and TRBJ1-2, reads NAGVMQNPRHLVRRRGQEARLRCSPMKGHSHVYWYRQLPEEGLKFMVYLQKENIIDESGMPKERFSAEFPKEGPSILRIQQVVRGDSAAYFCASSGGTAYGYTFGSGTRLTVV.

This clone came up once. The genes are TRBV6-5 and TRBJ1-2; D perhaps matches TRBD1 (6 bases). This CDR3 is 15 amino acids long. V gave up 6 bases and J gave up 2 bases, with 16 bases separating them. Germline-derived CDR1 and CDR2 are MNHEY and SVGAGI. CDR3 residues: CASSSYREYNYGYTF. The DNA of the CDR3 is TGTGCCAGCAGCTCCTACAGGGAATACAACTATGGCTACACCTTC.

The rearrangement joins TRBV5-6 to TRBJ2-1, with D possibly TRBD2 on 5 matching bases. V lost 0 bases, J lost 1 base, and 11 bases lay in between. The CDR3 has 16 amino acids. The germline gives CDR1 SGHDT, CDR2 YYEEEE. The CDR3 reads CASSLGIGESYNEQFF. As DNA, the CDR3 is TGTGCCAGCAGCTTGGGTATCGGGGAGTCCTACAATGAGCAGTTCTTC.

This clone was observed a single time. The CDR3 bases are TGTGCCAGCAGCTTAAAACAGGGGGCTGACTCACCCCTCCACTTT. It translates to CASSLKQGADSPLHF. The rearrangement joins TRBV7-6 to TRBJ1-6; 9 bases match TRBD1. CDR1 and CDR2 from the germline V gene are SGHVS and FNYEAQ. The CDR3 loop spans 15 amino acids. Trimming took 2 bases from V and 10 from J; bases not matched to a gene: 6.

The CDR3 here is CASIGDGSNTEAFF. The CDR3 DNA follows: TGTGCCAGCATTGGGGACGGGTCGAACACTGAAGCTTTCTTT. The V call is TRBV6-5, the J call TRBJ1-1, with a weak D call TRBD1 (5 bases). The V gene lost 7 bases and the J gene lost 1 base, with 13 bases spanning the gap. Germline assignment: CDR1 MNHEY and CDR2 SVGAGI. The CDR3 is 14 amino acids.

CDR3 bases: TGTGCCAGCAGTATTGGGACAGGTTCCTACGAGCAGTACTTC. Translated, it gives CASSIGTGSYEQYF. V usage is TRBV27 and J usage is TRBJ2-7; 8 bases agree with TRBD1. The CDR3 extends over 14 amino acids. From germline, CDR1 is MNHEY and CDR2 SMNVEV (reference sequence). V dropped 5 bases and J dropped 1; count of bases not matched to a gene: 4.

This chain uses TRBV5-4 with TRBJ2-5; no firm D call. CDR1 is SGHNT, CDR2 YYREEE, per germline (reference sequence). The V and J ends lost 4 bases and 5 bases respectively, with 15 bases between them. The CDR3 loop spans 14 amino acids. The CDR3: CASSRIMMAETQYF. Written as DNA, the CDR3 is TGTGCCAGCAGCAGAATTATGATGGCTGAGACCCAGTACTTC.

The chain recombines TRBV28 with TRBJ2-7; 10 nucleotides agree with TRBD1. Germline-derived CDR1 and CDR2 are MDHEN and SYDVKM. The CDR3 loop spans 16 amino acids. V dropped 1 base and J dropped 2; count of bases not matched to a gene: 5. The CDR3 bases are TGTGCCAGCAGTTTATCTCTGGGGACAGGGGCCTACGAGCAGTACTTC. Translation: CASSLSLGTGAYEQYF. Drawing the rest from reference TRBV28 and TRBJ2-7, the complete variable domain is DVKVTQSSRYLVKRTGEKVFLECVQDMDHENMFWYRQDPGLGLRLIYFSYDVKMKEKGDIPEGYSVSREKKERFSLILESASTNQTSMYLCASSLSLGTGAYEQYFGPGTRLTVT.

The V call is TRBV5-1, the J call TRBJ2-5; TRBD2 matches 11 bases. This CDR3 is 18 amino acids long. J was trimmed by 0 bases and V by 4 bases; bases with no gene match: 11. The germline V gene encodes CDR1 SGHRS and CDR2 YFSETQ. CDR3 region: CASSPSRLAGTYQETQYF. In DNA form, the CDR3 reads TGCGCCAGCAGCCCAAGTCGACTAGCGGGGACGTACCAAGAGACCCAGTACTTC.

The chain couples TRBV9 to TRBJ2-3, with 7 positions matching TRBD1. The junction had 10 bases not matched to a gene; V was cut back by 0 bases and J by 6 bases. This CDR3 spans 16 amino acids. Germline values: CDR1 SGDLS, CDR2 YYNGEE. The CDR3 DNA reads as TGTGCCAGCAGCGTAGAGGGGGCCCAGTCGGGGGATACGCAGTATTTT. This sequence encodes CASSVEGAQSGDTQYF.

The gene calls are TRBV9 and TRBJ2-3, with 10 bases fitting TRBD2. This CDR3 region has 16 residues. Germline CDR1 and CDR2: SGDLS and YYNGEE. The ends lost 0 bases at V and 3 bases at J; junction bases unmatched: 4. The CDR3 nucleotides read TGTGCCAGCAGCGTAGCAGCGGGAGGGCCAACAGATACGCAGTATTTT. This encodes CASSVAAGGPTDTQYF.

The chain joins TRBV15 to TRBJ1-2; possibly TRBD1 for D (5 bases). The germline gives CDR1 LNHNV, CDR2 YYDKDF (reference sequence). Trimming cost V 0 bases and J 6 bases, with 11 bases left between them. The CDR3 extends over 14 amino acids. The DNA for the CDR3 is TGTGCCACCAGCAGAGATTCAGGGCTCCATGGCTACACCTTC. Amino acid sequence: CATSRDSGLHGYTF.

The rearrangement uses TRBV18 and TRBJ2-3; D is uncertain. Germline CDR1 KGHSH, CDR2 LQKENI. The CDR3 is 12 amino acids. V dropped 6 bases and J dropped 6 bases, with 10 bases sitting between them. DNA of the CDR3: TGTGCCAGCTCGAACCTCGGGGATACGCAGTATTTT. This encodes CASSNLGDTQYF.

The gene calls are TRBV29-1 and TRBJ1-3; D is unclear. The V gene lost 8 bases and the J gene lost 4 bases, with 9 bases spanning the gap. This CDR3 comprises 11 residues. Germline V CDR1 and CDR2: SQVTM, ANQGSEA. CDR3 DNA sequence: TGCAGCACCTACGGAGGAAACACCATATATTTT. It is translated as CSTYGGNTIYF.

This chain links TRBV7-8 with TRBJ2-7; 12 bases align to TRBD2. This CDR3 comprises 16 residues. Trimming cost V 5 bases and J 3 bases; bases outside gene matches: 8. CDR1 and CDR2 (germline): SGHVS, FQNEAQ. The CDR3 DNA sequence: TGTGCCAGCAGCCCGATTTTGACTAGCGGGAGCTACGAGCAGTACTTC. Amino acids: CASSPILTSGSYEQYF.

The CDR3, as DNA: TGCGCCAGCAGTGAGCGTGAGACCCAGTACTTC. As protein: CASSERETQYF. V usage is TRBV10-2 and J usage is TRBJ2-5; D is unclear. Trimming left V 2 bases short and J 5 bases short, with 3 bases between. The CDR3 sequence is 11 residues long. Germline V CDR1 and CDR2: WSHSY, SAAADI.

J is TRBJ2-1 and V is TRBV2, with TRBD2 identical over 8 bases. The ends lost 6 bases at V and 7 bases at J; junction bases unmatched: 17. The CDR3 sequence is 17 residues long. Germline loops: CDR1 SNHLY, CDR2 FYNNEI. CDR3 region: CASSEGIGRVIRNEQFF. The DNA for the CDR3 is TGTGCCAGCAGCGAGGGTATCGGGAGGGTGATAAGGAATGAGCAGTTCTTC.

J is TRBJ2-1 and V is TRBV5-1, with 9 bases identical to TRBD2. The CDR3 spans 17 residues. Germline trimming cut 1 base from V and 0 bases from J; bases unmatched to any gene: 5. CDR1 and CDR2 (germline): SGHRS, YFSETQ. The CDR3 reads CASSLSSGGISYNEQFF. CDR3 sequence (DNA): TGCGCCAGCAGCTTGAGTAGCGGGGGAATCTCCTACAATGAGCAGTTCTTC.

The chain is built from TRBV7-3 and TRBJ2-2; D is undetermined. Deletions cut 4 bases from V and 5 bases from J, with 8 bases between. In germline, CDR1 is SGHTA, CDR2 FQGTGA. The CDR3 spans 13 residues. The CDR3 coding sequence is TGTGCCAGCAGCTCCCCCCCAACCGGGGAGCTGTTTTTT. It specifies CASSSPPTGELFF.

The V and J genes are TRBV7-8 and TRBJ2-1; D remains unclear. The CDR3 extends over 13 amino acids. The germline CDR1 and CDR2 sequences are SGHVS and FQNEAQ. The V and J ends lost 4 bases and 7 bases respectively, with 11 bases between them. The CDR3 DNA is TGTGCCAGCAGCTCTAGTGCCGAGAATGAGCAGTTCTTC. Amino acid sequence: CASSSSAENEQFF.

The V and J genes are TRBV28 and TRBJ2-2; maybe TRBD2 (6 bases). This CDR3 has 15 amino acids. The V end lost 8 bases, the J end lost 4 bases, and 17 bases lay between the germline ends. Germline CDR1 and CDR2: MDHEN and SYDVKM. Written as DNA, the CDR3 is TGTGCCAGCCTTAGTCGGGGGATGGGCACCGGGGAGCTGTTTTTT. Encoded protein: CASLSRGMGTGELFF.